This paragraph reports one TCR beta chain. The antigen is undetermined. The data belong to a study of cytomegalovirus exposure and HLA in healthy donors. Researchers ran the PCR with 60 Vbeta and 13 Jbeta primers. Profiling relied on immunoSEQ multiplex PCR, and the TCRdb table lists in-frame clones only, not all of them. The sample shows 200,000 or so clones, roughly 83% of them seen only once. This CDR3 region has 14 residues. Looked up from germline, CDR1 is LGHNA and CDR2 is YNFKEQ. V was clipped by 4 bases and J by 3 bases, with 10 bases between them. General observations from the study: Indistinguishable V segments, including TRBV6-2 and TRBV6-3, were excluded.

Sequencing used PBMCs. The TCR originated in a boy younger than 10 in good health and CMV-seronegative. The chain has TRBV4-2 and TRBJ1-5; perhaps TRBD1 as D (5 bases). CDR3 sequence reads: CASSLQGYNQPQHF. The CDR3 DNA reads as TGTGCCAGCAGCCTTCAGGGTTACAATCAGCCCCAGCATTTT.